Sequencing of this TCR beta chain was carried out in a study of human T cells and chemical hapten exposure. The wider study: Patients' scalps got diphenylcyclopropenone weekly throughout the roughly 25-week study. General observations from the study: TCRs above 1 in 1000 frequency stayed constant with DPC sensitization.

About this clonotype itself: Its target is unknown.

Individual cDNA molecules had unique molecular identifiers attached to them by the library. MiXCR, applied by TCRdb to the RACE reads, yields one record per CDR3 protein. The sample contains 80,000 to 100,000 distinct CDR3 sequences, 27% of which appear only once. Trimming took off 4 bases at V and 3 bases at J, with 12 bases between the two ends. This CDR3 has 14 residues. Germline loops: CDR1 SGHRS, CDR2 YFSETQ. Time point in this sample: patch test 3, about 24 weeks after DPC sensitization. Documented treatment: therapeutic diphenylcyclopropenone sensitization with weekly scalp DPC. Samples of blood were obtained prior to the application of each patch test.

J is TRBJ2-3 and V is TRBV5-1; no firm D call. The TCR originated in a man aged 35 to 55 with alopecia areata. Some clones in this sample may be carry-over from other donors' samples. The material sequenced was whole blood, taken in connection with sensitization to the hapten diphenylcyclopropenone (DPC). The CDR3: CASSPVGYTDTQYF. The CDR3, as DNA: TGCGCCAGCAGCCCTGTGGGCTATACAGATACGCAGTATTTT.